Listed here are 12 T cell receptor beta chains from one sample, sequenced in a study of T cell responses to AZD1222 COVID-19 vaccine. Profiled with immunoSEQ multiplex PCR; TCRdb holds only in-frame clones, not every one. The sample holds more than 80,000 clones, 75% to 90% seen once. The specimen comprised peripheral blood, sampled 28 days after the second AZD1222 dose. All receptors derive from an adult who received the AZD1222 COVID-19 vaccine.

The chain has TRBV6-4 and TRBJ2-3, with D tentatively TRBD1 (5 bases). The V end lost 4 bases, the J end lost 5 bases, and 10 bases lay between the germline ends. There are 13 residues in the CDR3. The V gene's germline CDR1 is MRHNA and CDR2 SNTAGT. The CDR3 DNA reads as TGTGCCAGCAGTGTTCAGGGTGGAGATACGCAGTATTTT. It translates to CASSVQGGDTQYF.

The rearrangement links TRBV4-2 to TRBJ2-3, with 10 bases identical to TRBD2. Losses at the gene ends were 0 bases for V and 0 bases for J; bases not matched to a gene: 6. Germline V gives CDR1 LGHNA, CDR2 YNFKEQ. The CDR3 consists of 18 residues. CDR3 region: CASSQDPLAGASTDTQYF. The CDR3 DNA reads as TGTGCCAGCAGCCAAGATCCGCTAGCGGGGGCTAGCACAGATACGCAGTATTTT.

In DNA, the CDR3 is TGTGCCAGCAGCTTAGGGCGTGGACGAAACACCATATATTTT. Translation gives CASSLGRGRNTIYF. This chain links TRBV7-9 with TRBJ1-3, with D uncertain. Trimming removed 1 base from V and 5 bases from J, with 9 bases in between. The CDR3 length is 14 residues. Germline-derived CDR1 and CDR2 are SEHNR and FQNEAQ (reference sequence). Full variable domain (remainder filled in from reference TRBV7-9 and TRBJ1-3): DTGVSQNPRHKITKRGQNVTFRCDPISEHNRLYWYRQTLGQGPEFLTYFQNEAQLEKSRLLSDRFSAERPKGSFSTLEIQRTEQGDSAMYLCASSLGRGRNTIYFGEGSWLTVV.

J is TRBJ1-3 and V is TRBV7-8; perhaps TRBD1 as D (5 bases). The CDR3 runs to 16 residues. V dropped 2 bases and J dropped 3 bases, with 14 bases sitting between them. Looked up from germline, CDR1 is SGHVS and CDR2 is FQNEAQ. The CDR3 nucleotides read TGTGCCAGCAGCTTATTCGGGGGGGTGGGTGGAAACACCATATATTTT. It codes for CASSLFGGVGGNTIYF.

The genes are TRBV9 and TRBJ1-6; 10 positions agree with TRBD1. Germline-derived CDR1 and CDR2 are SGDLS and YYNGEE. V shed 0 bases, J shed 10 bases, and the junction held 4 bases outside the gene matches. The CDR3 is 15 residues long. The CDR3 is CASSVEGTGVSPLHF. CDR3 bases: TGTGCCAGCAGCGTAGAAGGGACAGGGGTATCACCCCTCCACTTT.

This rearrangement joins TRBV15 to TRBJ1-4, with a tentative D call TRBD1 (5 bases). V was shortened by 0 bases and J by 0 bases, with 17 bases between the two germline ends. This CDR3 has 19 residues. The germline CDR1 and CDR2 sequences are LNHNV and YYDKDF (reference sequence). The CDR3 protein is CATSRDRGTEGATNEKLFF. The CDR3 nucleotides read TGTGCCACCAGCAGAGATCGAGGGACGGAAGGAGCAACTAATGAAAAACTGTTTTTT.

The CDR3 loop reads CSVEGDGRRDEQFF. CDR3 coding DNA: TGCAGCGTTGAAGGGGACGGCCGCCGCGATGAGCAGTTCTTC. The chain joins TRBV29-1 to TRBJ2-1; D possibly matches TRBD1 or TRBD2 (5 bases each). V dropped 1 base and J dropped 8 bases, with 15 bases sitting between them. The CDR3 is 14 amino acids. Germline-derived CDR1 and CDR2 are SQVTM and ANQGSEA.

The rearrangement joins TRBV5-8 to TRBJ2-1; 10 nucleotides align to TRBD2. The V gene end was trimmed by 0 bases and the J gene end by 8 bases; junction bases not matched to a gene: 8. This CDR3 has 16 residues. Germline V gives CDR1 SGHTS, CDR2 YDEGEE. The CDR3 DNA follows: TGTGCCAGCAGCTTGGGGGTAGCGGGAGGTTGGGATGAGCAGTTCTTC. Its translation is CASSLGVAGGWDEQFF.

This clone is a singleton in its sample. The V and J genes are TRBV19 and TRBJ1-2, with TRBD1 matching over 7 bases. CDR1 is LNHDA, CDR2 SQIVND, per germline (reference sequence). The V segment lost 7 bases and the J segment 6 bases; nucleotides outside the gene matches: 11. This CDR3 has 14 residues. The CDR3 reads CASNRDRAIDGYTF. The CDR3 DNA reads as TGTGCCAGTAACAGGGACAGAGCTATTGATGGCTACACCTTC.

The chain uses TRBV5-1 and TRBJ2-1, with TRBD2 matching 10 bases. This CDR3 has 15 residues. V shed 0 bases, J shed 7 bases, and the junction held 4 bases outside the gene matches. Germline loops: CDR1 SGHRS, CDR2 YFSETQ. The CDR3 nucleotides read TGCGCCAGCAGCTTGGCGAGCGGGAGGGGTAATGAGCAGTTCTTC. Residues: CASSLASGRGNEQFF.

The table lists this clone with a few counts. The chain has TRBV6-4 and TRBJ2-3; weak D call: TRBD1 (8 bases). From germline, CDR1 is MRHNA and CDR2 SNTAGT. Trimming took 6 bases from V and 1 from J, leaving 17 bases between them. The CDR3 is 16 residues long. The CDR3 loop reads CASSSDRGGGTDTQYF. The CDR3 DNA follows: TGTGCCAGCAGCTCCGACAGGGGAGGGGGCACAGATACGCAGTATTTT.

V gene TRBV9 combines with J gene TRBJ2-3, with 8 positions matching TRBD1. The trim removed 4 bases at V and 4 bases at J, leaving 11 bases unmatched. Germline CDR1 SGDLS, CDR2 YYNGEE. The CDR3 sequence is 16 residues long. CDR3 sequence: CASSTRTGGFADTQYF. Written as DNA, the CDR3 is TGTGCCAGCAGCACCCGAACAGGGGGGTTTGCAGATACGCAGTATTTT.